These T cell receptor beta chains were read from a single sample in a study of blood T cell repertoires in COVID-19. Sequencing was performed with immunoSEQ multiplex PCR; in TCRdb, only in-frame clones are kept and a portion is missing. The profile covers 20,000 to 30,000 clones, with just over 90% appearing a single time and around 30% taken by the ten largest. Sequencing was carried out using peripheral blood. All receptors derive from a man between 65 and 80 years old with active COVID-19. The CDR3 runs from the conserved cysteine through the conserved F or W. The order of the fields is V gene, J gene, CDR3 length, D gene, CDR3 DNA, CDR3 protein. D genes are given only for firm matches.

>TRBV7-2|TRBJ1-1|14|TRBD1
TGTGCCAGCAGCGGGAGGACAGGGGACACTGAAGCTTTCTTT
CASSGRTGDTEAFF
>TRBV5-6|TRBJ1-5|18|TRBD1
TGTGCCAGCAGCGATCGGACAGGCAGGGGGTTTAGCAATCAGCCCCAGCATTTT
CASSDRTGRGFSNQPQHF
>TRBV7-8|TRBJ2-7|14|TRBD1
TGTGCCAGCAGCCGATCGACAGGGTCTGGCGAGCAGTACTTC
CASSRSTGSGEQYF
>TRBV9|TRBJ1-6|16|TRBD1
TGTGCCAGCAGCGTACTCCCCGACAGGGGGAATTCACCCCTCCACTTT
CASSVLPDRGNSPLHF
>TRBV2|TRBJ2-2|15|.
TGTGCCAGCAGCCTTCAAGACAGGTACACCGGGGAGCTGTTTTTT
CASSLQDRYTGELFF
>TRBV4-1|TRBJ2-2|16|TRBD2
TGCGCCAGCAGCCAAGAGGGCGGGAGTATTACCGGGGAGCTGTTTTTT
CASSQEGGSITGELFF
>TRBV18|TRBJ1-5|17|TRBD1
TGTGCCAGCTCTCAAACAGGGGGAGGGAGGCCCAATCAGCCCCAGCATTTT
CASSQTGGGRPNQPQHF
>TRBV24-1|TRBJ2-3|18|TRBD1
TGTGCCACCAGTGATCCAGCGCTGACAGGGGTAAGCACAGATACGCAGTATTTT
CATSDPALTGVSTDTQYF
>TRBV5-1|TRBJ2-6|18|TRBD2
TGCGCCAGCAGCTTTTTGGGACGGGAGGGCGCTGGGGCCAACGTCCTGACTTTC
CASSFLGREGAGANVLTF
>TRBV5-1|TRBJ2-1|16|TRBD2
TGCGCCAGCAGCCGAGGGACTAGCGGCTCCTACAATGAGCAGTTCTTC
CASSRGTSGSYNEQFF
>TRBV7-8|TRBJ2-7|13|.
TGTGCCAGCAGCTTAGGACTAGACTACGAGCAGTACTTC
CASSLGLDYEQYF